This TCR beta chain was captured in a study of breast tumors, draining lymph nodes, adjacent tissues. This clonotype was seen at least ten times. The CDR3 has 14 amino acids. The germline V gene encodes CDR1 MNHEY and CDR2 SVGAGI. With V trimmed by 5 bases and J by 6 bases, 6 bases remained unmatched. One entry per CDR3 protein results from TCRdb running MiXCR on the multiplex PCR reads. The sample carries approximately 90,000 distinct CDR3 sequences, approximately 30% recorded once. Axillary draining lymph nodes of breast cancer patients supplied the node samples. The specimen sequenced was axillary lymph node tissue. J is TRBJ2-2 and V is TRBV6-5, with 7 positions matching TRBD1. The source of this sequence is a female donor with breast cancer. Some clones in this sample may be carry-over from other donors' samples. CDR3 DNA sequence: TGTGCCAGCAGTACCGGACAGGCCGCCGGGGAGCTGTTTTTT. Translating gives CASSTGQAAGELFF.